This T cell receptor beta chain was sequenced during a study of CD8 T cells in ankylosing spondylitis. Study-wide results and caveats: Existing reports had already noted some motif variants in reactive arthritis synovial fluid and blood. Within ankylosing spondylitis blood, a TCR beta motif made up of seven to nine highly homologous variants appeared to be characteristic.

Construction of TCR beta libraries was performed using quantitative 5'-RACE with molecular barcodes. One entry per CDR3 protein results from TCRdb running MiXCR on the 5' RACE reads. Counted here are some 840,000 distinct CDR3 sequences, about an eighth occurring once; the ten biggest clones make up approximately 0.51%. This clonotype occurred a few times. Antigen: not known. Deletions cut 3 bases from V and 3 bases from J, with 9 bases between. Germline V gene sequence: CDR1 DFQATT, CDR2 SNEGSKA (reference sequence). CDR3 length: 13 residues. This rearrangement joins TRBV20-1 to TRBJ1-5; no definite D call. This TCR derives from a male donor with ankylosing spondylitis. Sample: blood, either unsorted or a sorted T cell fraction (not recorded which). The CDR3 DNA sequence: TGCAGTGCTAGTTCCCAGCTCAATCAGCCCCAGCATTTT. The encoded protein is CSASSQLNQPQHF.